The 27 T cell receptor beta chains below all came from one sample that was sequenced in a study of cytomegalovirus exposure and HLA in healthy donors (dated by TCRdb to the late 2010s). Receptor amplification or capture employed the immunoSEQ multiplex PCR assay. For the multiplex PCR, a mixture combining 60 forward primers for TCR Vbeta segments and 13 reverse primers for TCR Jbeta segments was used. TCRdb provides this immuneACCESS table in a form limited to in-frame rearrangements. Some clones are lacking; in checked studies, under half of them reflect an unresolved V gene, and why the rest are absent is not known. This sample holds about 160,000 clones; 80% to 85% were observed only once. The top ten constitute more than 0.9% of the sample. What was sequenced was PBMCs. These receptors came from a girl aged 2 to 10 in good health and CMV-seropositive.

This chain links TRBV7-3 with TRBJ2-5; possible D gene TRBD2, 5 bases. The CDR3 has 15 residues. In germline, CDR1 is SGHTA, CDR2 FQGTGA. V gave up 2 bases and J gave up 5 bases, with 15 bases separating them. The CDR3 DNA follows: TGTGCCAGCAGCTTAGGTCTGGGGAGCGACGAGACCCAGTACTTC. It is translated as CASSLGLGSDETQYF.

V usage is TRBV6-6 and J usage is TRBJ1-2, with a tentative D call TRBD1 (6 bases). This CDR3 contains 15 residues. The germline gives CDR1 MNHNY, CDR2 SVGAGI (reference sequence). Trimming took off 5 bases at V and 3 bases at J, with 16 bases between the two ends. CDR3 residues: CASSAPGRGDYGYTF. As DNA, the CDR3 is TGTGCCAGCAGTGCTCCCGGCAGGGGAGACTATGGCTACACCTTC.

The chain joins TRBV9 to TRBJ1-2; no clear D gene. Germline V gives CDR1 SGDLS, CDR2 YYNGEE. V was cut by 0 bases and J by 8 bases, with 8 bases left in between. This CDR3 region has 12 residues. The CDR3 sequence is CASSVVGGGYTF. CDR3 bases: TGTGCCAGCAGCGTAGTGGGAGGAGGCTACACCTTC.

The J gene is TRBJ1-5, the V gene TRBV4-1; 7 nucleotides line up with TRBD1. J gave up 0 bases and V 6 bases, and 2 bases lay outside the gene matches. CDR1 is MGHRA, CDR2 YSYEKL, per germline. There are 14 residues in the CDR3. CDR3 DNA: TGCGCCAGCAGTGACAGGGTTAGCAATCAGCCCCAGCATTTT. This gives the protein CASSDRVSNQPQHF.

There are a few counts of this clone. This sequence joins TRBV4-1 and TRBJ2-2; D gene uncertain. From germline, CDR1 is MGHRA and CDR2 YSYEKL. V gave up 1 base and J gave up 6 bases, with 15 bases separating them. This CDR3 has 16 amino acids. As DNA, the CDR3 is TGCGCCAGCAGCCAAGGAGTAGCTACGATTCCCGGGGAGCTGTTTTTT. Its protein product is CASSQGVATIPGELFF.

The rearrangement joins TRBV27 to TRBJ2-5; D is uncertain. The CDR3 extends over 12 amino acids. Trimming took 4 bases from V and 2 from J, leaving 5 bases between them. Germline V lookup: CDR1 MNHEY, CDR2 SMNVEV (reference sequence). The CDR3 nucleotides read TGTGCCAGCAGTTCCTTACAAGAGACCCAGTACTTC. This gives the protein CASSSLQETQYF.

This clone is a singleton in its sample. The chain carries TRBV7-9 and TRBJ1-1; unclear D gene. Germline CDR1 and CDR2: SEHNR and FQNEAQ (reference sequence). V lost 5 bases and J lost 0, with 13 bases in between. The CDR3 totals 15 residues. DNA for the CDR3: TGTGCCAGCAGCCCGTTATACGGGATGAACACTGAAGCTTTCTTT. Its protein is CASSPLYGMNTEAFF.

In DNA, the CDR3 is TGCAGCGTAGCCCGACTCAGGGGATTGGGGGGGGAGACCCAGTACTTC. Its translation is CSVARLRGLGGETQYF. This chain connects TRBV29-1 to TRBJ2-5; D possibly corresponds to TRBD2 (7 bases). In germline, CDR1 is SQVTM, CDR2 ANQGSEA. With 6 bases removed from V and 5 bases from J, the gap between germline ends came to 25 bases. The CDR3 loop spans 16 amino acids. The whole variable domain, filled in from reference TRBV29-1 and TRBJ2-5, reads SAVISQKPSRDICQRGTSLTIQCQVDSQVTMMFWYRQQPGQSLTLIATANQGSEATYESGFVIDKFPISRPNLTFSTLTVSNMSPEDSSIYLCSVARLRGLGGETQYFGPGTRLLVL.

The genes are TRBV30 and TRBJ2-2; D is unclear. CDR3 size: 11 residues. The germline V and J ends were trimmed by 3 bases and 5 bases, with 4 bases remaining between them. Germline values: CDR1 GTSNPN, CDR2 SVGIG (reference sequence). The CDR3 region is CAWSPTGELFF. Here the CDR3 DNA reads TGTGCCTGGAGCCCGACCGGGGAGCTGTTTTTT. The variable domain in full, completed from reference TRBV30 and TRBJ2-2, reads SQTIHQWPATLVQPVGSPLSLECTVEGTSNPNLYWYRQAAGRGLQLLFYSVGIGQISSEVPQNLSASRPQDRQFILSSKKLLLSDSGFYLCAWSPTGELFFGEGSRLTVL.

The rearrangement uses TRBV6-4 and TRBJ2-1; TRBD2 agrees at 7 bases. Per the germline V gene, CDR1 is MRHNA and CDR2 is SNTAGT. The CDR3 is 15 residues long. V dropped 3 bases and J dropped 5; count of bases not matched to a gene: 7. CDR3 sequence reads: CASSEGEGGNNEQFF. CDR3 in DNA: TGTGCCAGCAGTGAAGGGGAGGGCGGCAACAATGAGCAGTTCTTC.

This chain uses TRBV5-1 with TRBJ2-2; 9 nucleotides line up with TRBD2. V dropped 1 base and J dropped 3; count of bases not matched to a gene: 7. The CDR3 spans 17 residues. Germline V gene data show CDR1 as SGHRS and CDR2 as YFSETQ. CDR3 protein: CASSLNSREGYTGELFF. CDR3 coding DNA: TGCGCCAGCAGCTTGAATTCGCGGGAGGGATACACCGGGGAGCTGTTTTTT.

The chain joins TRBV18 to TRBJ2-7, with TRBD2 identical over 9 bases. V dropped 5 bases and J dropped 3; count of bases not matched to a gene: 5. Germline V gene lookup returns CDR1 KGHSH and CDR2 LQKENI. The CDR3 runs 14 residues. CDR3 sequence reads: CASSSTSGLYEQYF. Written as DNA, the CDR3 is TGTGCCAGCTCATCGACTAGCGGACTCTACGAGCAGTACTTC.

The chain joins TRBV5-1 to TRBJ1-6; D remains ambiguous. V was clipped by 2 bases and J by 7 bases, with 10 bases between them. Germline CDR1 reads SGHRS; CDR2 reads YFSETQ. The CDR3 runs to 14 residues. The CDR3 DNA reads as TGCGCCAGCAGCTTCGAGGGCAGCAATTCACCCCTCCACTTT. Its translation: CASSFEGSNSPLHF.

The chain couples TRBV18 to TRBJ2-1; 12 bases are a match to TRBD2. Germline V gene sequence: CDR1 KGHSH, CDR2 LQKENI. CDR3 length: 16 residues. Trimming at V came to 6 bases and at J to 10 bases, leaving 13 bases not matched to a gene. The CDR3 region has the DNA TGTGCCAGCTCTCCGTCTTCTAGCGGGAGGGCCGGGGAGCAGTTCTTC. This gives the protein CASSPSSSGRAGEQFF.

This rearrangement joins TRBV4-1 to TRBJ2-1, with 10 bases identical to TRBD2. V lost 3 bases, J lost 1 base, and 12 bases stayed unmatched. Germline CDR1 reads MGHRA; CDR2 reads YSYEKL. This CDR3 contains 19 residues. The CDR3 sequence is CASSQLAGASEESYNEQFF. DNA of the CDR3: TGCGCCAGCAGCCAGCTAGCGGGAGCATCGGAAGAGTCCTACAATGAGCAGTTCTTC.

The V gene is TRBV27, the J gene TRBJ2-3; 7 nucleotides line up with TRBD1. In germline, CDR1 is MNHEY, CDR2 SMNVEV (reference sequence). Trimming at V came to 11 bases and at J to 0 bases, leaving 17 bases not matched to a gene. The CDR3 contains 17 residues. The CDR3 bases are TGTGCCTGCCGGGACAGTACGTTTAGTCCTAGCACAGATACGCAGTATTTT. Protein: CACRDSTFSPSTDTQYF.

In this sample, this clone turned up a few times. The rearrangement links TRBV5-4 to TRBJ1-2; 7 bases are shared with TRBD1. Trimming cost V 0 bases and J 6 bases; bases outside gene matches: 8. The CDR3 has 15 amino acids. The germline CDR1 and CDR2 sequences are SGHNT and YYREEE (reference sequence). The CDR3 DNA reads TGTGCCAGCAGCTTGGGTTGGGGGGACAGAGATGGCTACACCTTC. Protein sequence: CASSLGWGDRDGYTF.

As concerns this clone: Other DNA sequences of this sample code for an identical CDR3. This chain links TRBV5-6 with TRBJ1-5; 9 nucleotides line up with TRBD1. The CDR3 has 15 amino acids. CDR1 is SGHDT and CDR2 is YYEEEE in the germline V gene. The junction had 2 bases not matched to a gene; V was cut back by 3 bases and J by 1 base. As DNA, the CDR3 is TGTGCCAGCAGCTATGGACAGGGGAGCAATCAGCCCCAGCATTTT. Its translation is CASSYGQGSNQPQHF.

V and J are TRBV6-1 and TRBJ2-7; 9 positions agree with TRBD1. The ends lost 6 bases at V and 0 bases at J; junction bases unmatched: 6. There are 15 residues in the CDR3. Per germline, CDR1 MNHNS and CDR2 SASEGT. CDR3 sequence (DNA): TGTGCCAGCAGGACCACAGGGGGCACCTCCTACGAGCAGTACTTC. It encodes CASRTTGGTSYEQYF.

J is TRBJ2-7 and V is TRBV6-6; unclear D gene. The CDR3 runs 14 residues. Germline V gene data show CDR1 as MNHNY and CDR2 as SVGAGI (reference sequence). V lost 6 bases and J lost 0, with 12 bases in between. The CDR3 spells CASRPIKDSYEQYF. The CDR3 nucleotides are TGTGCCAGCAGACCTATCAAAGACTCCTACGAGCAGTACTTC.

This chain uses TRBV28 with TRBJ1-5; no clear D gene. This CDR3 has 13 amino acids. V shed 4 bases and J shed 6 bases, with 10 bases lying between them. Germline CDR1 MDHEN, CDR2 SYDVKM. This CDR3 is CASSWELGQPQHF. For the CDR3, the DNA is TGTGCCAGCAGTTGGGAGTTGGGTCAGCCCCAGCATTTT.

The chain recombines TRBV13 with TRBJ1-2; possibly TRBD1 for D (6 bases). V was trimmed by 5 bases and J by 2 bases, leaving 12 bases between them. CDR3 length: 14 amino acids. CDR1 and CDR2 (germline): PRHDT, FYEKMQ (reference sequence). In DNA form, the CDR3 reads TGTGCCAGCAGCGGCGGGGGCGTAAACTATGGCTACACCTTC. Encoded protein: CASSGGGVNYGYTF.

This chain uses TRBV27 with TRBJ2-6; D is uncertain. The germline CDR1 and CDR2 sequences are MNHEY and SMNVEV (reference sequence). CDR3 size: 14 residues. V was clipped by 5 bases and J by 0 bases, with 5 bases between them. The CDR3 coding sequence is TGTGCCAGCAGTGACTCCTCTGGGGCCAACGTCCTGACTTTC. Translating it yields CASSDSSGANVLTF.

The V gene is TRBV4-1, the J gene TRBJ2-7; 10 bases match TRBD1. Germline assignment: CDR1 MGHRA and CDR2 YSYEKL. The junction had 13 bases not matched to a gene; V was cut back by 1 base and J by 1 base. CDR3 length equals 19 residues. This chain's CDR3 is CASSQGQGASGINSYEQYF. CDR3 bases: TGCGCCAGCAGCCAAGGACAGGGGGCCAGCGGGATTAATTCCTACGAGCAGTACTTC.

The rearrangement joins TRBV19 to TRBJ1-5, with 7 bases that match TRBD1. Trimming removed 3 bases from V and 8 bases from J; junction bases left unmatched: 7. Germline V gives CDR1 LNHDA, CDR2 SQIVND (reference sequence). CDR3 length: 14 amino acids. In DNA form, the CDR3 reads TGTGCCAGTAGTATTAGGGGGCGGTTGGAGCCCCAGCATTTT. Translating gives CASSIRGRLEPQHF.

The chain has TRBV6-1 and TRBJ2-7; 11 bases are shared with TRBD2. Germline-derived CDR1 and CDR2 are MNHNS and SASEGT. This CDR3 has 14 amino acids. J gave up 4 bases and V 7 bases, and 6 bases lay outside the gene matches. The CDR3 DNA reads as TGTGCCAGCACCTTAGCGGGAGGGCTATACGAGCAGTACTTC. Amino acids: CASTLAGGLYEQYF.

The rearrangement joins TRBV7-9 to TRBJ2-7; 8 nucleotides line up with TRBD1. V shed 5 bases, J shed 2 bases, and the junction held 5 bases outside the gene matches. CDR1 and CDR2 (germline): SEHNR, FQNEAQ (reference sequence). This CDR3 region has 14 residues. The CDR3 DNA reads TGTGCCAGCAGCGCTGGACAGGGACCCTACGAGCAGTACTTC. Its translation is CASSAGQGPYEQYF.